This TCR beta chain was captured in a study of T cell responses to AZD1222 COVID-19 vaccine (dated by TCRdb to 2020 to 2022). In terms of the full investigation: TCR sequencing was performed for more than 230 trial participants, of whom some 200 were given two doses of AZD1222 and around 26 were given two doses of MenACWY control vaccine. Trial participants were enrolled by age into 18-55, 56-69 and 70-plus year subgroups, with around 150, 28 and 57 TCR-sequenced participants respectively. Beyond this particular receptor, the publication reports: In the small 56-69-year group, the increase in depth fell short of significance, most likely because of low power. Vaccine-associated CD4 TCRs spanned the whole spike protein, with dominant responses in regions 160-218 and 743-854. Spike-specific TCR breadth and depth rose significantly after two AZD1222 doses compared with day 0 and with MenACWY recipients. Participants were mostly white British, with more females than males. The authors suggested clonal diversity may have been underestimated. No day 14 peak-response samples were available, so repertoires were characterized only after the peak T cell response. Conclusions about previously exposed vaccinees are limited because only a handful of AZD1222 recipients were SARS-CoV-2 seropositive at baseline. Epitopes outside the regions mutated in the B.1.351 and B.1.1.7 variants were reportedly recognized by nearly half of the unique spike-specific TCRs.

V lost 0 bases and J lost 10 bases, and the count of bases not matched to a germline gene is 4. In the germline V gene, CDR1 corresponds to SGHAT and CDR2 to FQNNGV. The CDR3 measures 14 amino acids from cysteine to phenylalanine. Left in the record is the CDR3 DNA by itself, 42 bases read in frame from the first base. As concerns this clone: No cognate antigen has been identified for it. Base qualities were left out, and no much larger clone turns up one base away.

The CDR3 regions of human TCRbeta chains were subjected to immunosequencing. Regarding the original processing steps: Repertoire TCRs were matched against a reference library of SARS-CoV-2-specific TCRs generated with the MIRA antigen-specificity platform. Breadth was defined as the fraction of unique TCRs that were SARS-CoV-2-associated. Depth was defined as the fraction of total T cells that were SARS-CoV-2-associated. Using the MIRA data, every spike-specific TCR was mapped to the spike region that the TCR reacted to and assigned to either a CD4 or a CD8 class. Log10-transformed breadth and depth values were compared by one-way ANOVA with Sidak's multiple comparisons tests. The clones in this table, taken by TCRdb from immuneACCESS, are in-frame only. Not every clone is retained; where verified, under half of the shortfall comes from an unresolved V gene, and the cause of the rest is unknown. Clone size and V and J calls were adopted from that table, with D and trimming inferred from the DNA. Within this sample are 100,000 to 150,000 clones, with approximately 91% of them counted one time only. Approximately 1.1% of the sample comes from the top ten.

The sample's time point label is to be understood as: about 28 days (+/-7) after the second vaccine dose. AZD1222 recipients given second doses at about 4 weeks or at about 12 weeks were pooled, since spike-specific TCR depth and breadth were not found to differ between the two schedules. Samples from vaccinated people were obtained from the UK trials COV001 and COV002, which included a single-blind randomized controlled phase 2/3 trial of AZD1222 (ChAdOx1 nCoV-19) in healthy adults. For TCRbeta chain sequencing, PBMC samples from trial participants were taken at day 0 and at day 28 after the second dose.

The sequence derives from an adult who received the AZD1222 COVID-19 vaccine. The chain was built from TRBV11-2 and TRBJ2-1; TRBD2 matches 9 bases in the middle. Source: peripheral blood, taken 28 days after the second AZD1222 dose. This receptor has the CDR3 CASSLDPGLAEQFF. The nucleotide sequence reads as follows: TGTGCCAGCAGCTTAGATCCCGGACTAGCGGAGCAGTTCTTC.